These 11 T cell receptor beta chains came from one sample sequenced in a study of CD8+CD57+ T cells in acquired aplastic anemia. Patients included in sequencing had previously demonstrated CD8+CD57+ cell expansion by flow cytometry. According to the study, genomic DNA was the template for TCR beta VDJ and CDR3 profiling. TCRdb called the reads again in MiXCR, with one record for every CDR3 protein. The table includes around 130,000 distinct CDR3 sequences, under 65% detected once. Sample: sorted CD4+, CD8+, or CD8+CD57+ T cells (not recorded which) from PBMCs. Receptor source: a human donor with aplastic anemia.

The CDR3 nucleotides are TGTGCCAGTTTGAGGGGCAGGGGCAATCAGCCCCAGCATTTT. Its protein is CASLRGRGNQPQHF. The chain joins TRBV19 to TRBJ1-5; D may be TRBD1 (5 bases). Per the germline V gene, CDR1 is LNHDA and CDR2 is SQIVND (reference sequence). V shed 8 bases and J shed 2 bases, with 13 bases lying between them. This CDR3 contains 14 residues.

CDR3 in amino acids: CSVVGASWRRPYNEQFF. DNA for the CDR3: TGCAGCGTTGTCGGCGCGTCCTGGCGGAGACCCTACAATGAGCAGTTCTTC. V gene TRBV29-1 combines with J gene TRBJ2-1; D remains unclear. The V end lost 4 bases, the J end lost 2 bases, and 21 bases lay between the germline ends. The CDR3 sequence is 17 residues long. Germline assignment: CDR1 SQVTM and CDR2 ANQGSEA.

This clonotype was observed a single time. J is TRBJ2-6 and V is TRBV20-1, with 9 bases aligning to TRBD1. The CDR3 runs to 18 residues. Germline trimming cut 0 bases from V and 2 bases from J; bases unmatched to any gene: 8. Germline V lookup: CDR1 DFQATT, CDR2 SNEGSKA (reference sequence). In DNA, the CDR3 is TGCAGTGCTAGAGAACAGGGGGCGCGAATGACTGGGGCCAACGTCCTGACTTTC. Protein: CSAREQGARMTGANVLTF.

This clonotype was seen many times. The genes are TRBV7-9 and TRBJ2-7; no firm D call. CDR1 and CDR2 (germline): SEHNR, FQNEAQ (reference sequence). V was shortened by 4 bases and J by 8 bases, with 12 bases between the two germline ends. The CDR3 covers 12 residues. The CDR3 bases are TGTGCCAGCAGCTCTGACGGTTTGAAGCAGTACTTC. This sequence encodes CASSSDGLKQYF. The full variable domain, rest sourced from reference TRBV7-9 and TRBJ2-7, is DTGVSQNPRHKITKRGQNVTFRCDPISEHNRLYWYRQTLGQGPEFLTYFQNEAQLEKSRLLSDRFSAERPKGSFSTLEIQRTEQGDSAMYLCASSSDGLKQYFGPGTRLTVT.

The chain links TRBV7-2 to TRBJ1-5; D possibly corresponds to TRBD1 (6 bases). Germline CDR1 and CDR2: SGHTA and FQGNSA. V lost 2 bases and J 9 bases, leaving 17 bases between the germline ends. There are 15 residues in the CDR3. CDR3: CASSLRSGGRSPQHF. In nucleotides, the CDR3 is TGTGCCAGCAGCTTAAGGTCGGGGGGCCGATCGCCCCAGCATTTT.

This chain uses TRBV19 with TRBJ2-1, with 7 bases that match TRBD2. Germline CDR1 reads LNHDA; CDR2 reads SQIVND (reference sequence). The length of the CDR3 is 14 residues. Unmatched junction bases numbered 13, after V lost 5 bases and J lost 12 bases. Here the CDR3 DNA reads TGTGCCAGTAGTGACCACCGCGGGGGATCGGGGCAGTTCTTC. It is translated as CASSDHRGGSGQFF.

This clonotype has only a few counts. The chain recombines TRBV27 with TRBJ2-7; 7 bases are shared with TRBD1. Per germline, CDR1 MNHEY and CDR2 SMNVEV (reference sequence). This CDR3 is built from 15 residues. Losses at the gene ends were 0 bases for V and 1 base for J; bases not matched to a gene: 3. CDR3 sequence (DNA): TGTGCCAGCAGTTTATCGGACAGGATATCCTACGAGCAGTACTTC. Translation gives CASSLSDRISYEQYF.

In DNA, the CDR3 is TGTGCCAGCAGGCTACAGGGTCTGGGGGGGAACTACGAGCAGTACTTC. It specifies CASRLQGLGGNYEQYF. V usage is TRBV6-1 and J usage is TRBJ2-7; tentative D call: TRBD2 (7 bases). Trimming stripped 6 bases from V and 3 bases from J, with 21 bases between. The germline gives CDR1 MNHNS, CDR2 SASEGT. The CDR3 contains 16 residues.

In its sample, this clonotype was seen a few times. The chain combines TRBV10-3 with TRBJ2-7; 13 bases agree with TRBD2. Trimming cost V 2 bases and J 2 bases; bases outside gene matches: 3. The CDR3 length is 16 residues. CDR1 is ENHRY and CDR2 is SYGVKD in the germline V gene. The CDR3 loop is CAISETGTSGAYEQYF. Written as DNA, the CDR3 is TGTGCCATCAGTGAGACGGGGACTAGCGGGGCCTACGAGCAGTACTTC.

This clonotype was observed a handful of times. The chain carries TRBV24-1 and TRBJ1-1; 8 nucleotides match TRBD1. Germline loops: CDR1 KGHDR, CDR2 SFDVKD. CDR3 length equals 13 residues. V lost 3 bases to trimming and J lost 8 bases; unmatched junction nucleotides: 4. The CDR3 region has the DNA TGTGCCACCAGTGATGAGAGGACAGGGGAAGCTTTCTTT. Protein sequence: CATSDERTGEAFF.

This clonotype occurred a few times. V and J are TRBV24-1 and TRBJ2-7; D remains ambiguous. Trimming stripped 0 bases from V and 5 bases from J, with 7 bases between. The CDR3 spans 13 residues. Germline V gives CDR1 KGHDR, CDR2 SFDVKD. CDR3 loop: CATSDLWSHEQYF. CDR3 coding DNA: TGTGCCACCAGTGATTTGTGGAGCCACGAGCAGTACTTC.